The 24 T cell receptor beta chains below were found in one sample sequenced in a study of blood T cell repertoires in COVID-19. Libraries were prepared by immunoSEQ multiplex PCR; TCRdb keeps only in-frame clonotypes and omits some of them. The sample contains around 350,000 clones, about 88% of which appear only once. Sequencing was performed on peripheral blood. The receptors here all came from a human donor in a cohort sampled during active COVID-19.

The chain carries TRBV5-4 and TRBJ2-5; 9 bases map to TRBD1. V dropped 4 bases and J dropped 5; count of bases not matched to a gene: 9. The CDR3 runs to 15 residues. CDR1 and CDR2 (germline): SGHNT, YYREEE (reference sequence). The CDR3 sequence is CASSRWGQGGETQYF. As DNA, the CDR3 is TGTGCCAGCAGCCGGTGGGGACAGGGTGGGGAGACCCAGTACTTC.

The chain has TRBV11-2 and TRBJ2-5; D unresolved. The CDR3 runs to 16 residues. The germline V gene encodes CDR1 SGHAT and CDR2 FQNNGV. V was shortened by 0 bases and J by 7 bases, with 18 bases between the two germline ends. The CDR3 region has the DNA TGTGCCAGCAGCTTAGATTCGGGTACCGCGACGGGGACCCAGTACTTC. Translating it yields CASSLDSGTATGTQYF. Together with reference TRBV11-2 and TRBJ2-5, the CDR3 gives the full variable domain: EAGVAQSPRYKIIEKRQSVAFWCNPISGHATLYWYQQILGQGPKLLIQFQNNGVVDDSQLPKDRFSAERLKGVDSTLKIQPAKLEDSAVYLCASSLDSGTATGTQYFGPGTRLLVL.

The chain combines TRBV12-3 or TRBV12-4 with TRBJ1-1; D uncertain. The CDR3 sequence is 12 residues long. The V gene lost 6 bases and the J gene lost 9 bases, with 14 bases spanning the gap. The chain's CDR3 is CASSPGRPQAFF. The CDR3 DNA reads as TGTGCCAGCAGCCCCGGGAGGCCTCAAGCTTTCTTT.

The V gene is TRBV28, the J gene TRBJ1-1; D gene uncertain. There are 16 residues in the CDR3. Germline CDR1 and CDR2: MDHEN and SYDVKM. The V end was cut by 3 bases, the J end by 4 bases, with 18 bases between. The DNA of the CDR3 is TGTGCCAGCAGTTTTGGTGGGAGACATCTACCCACTGAAGCTTTCTTT. Its protein is CASSFGGRHLPTEAFF. The full variable domain, with the rest looked up from reference TRBV28 and TRBJ1-1, is DVKVTQSSRYLVKRTGEKVFLECVQDMDHENMFWYRQDPGLGLRLIYFSYDVKMKEKGDIPEGYSVSREKKERFSLILESASTNQTSMYLCASSFGGRHLPTEAFFGQGTRLTVV.

The CDR3 coding sequence is TGTGCCAGCAGCTTGGTTTGGGGACAGGGGGCTGAGGGCTACACCTTC. Amino acids: CASSLVWGQGAEGYTF. V and J are TRBV5-4 and TRBJ1-2; 12 bases are shared with TRBD1. J lost 8 bases, V lost 0 bases, and 8 bases had no gene match. Germline V gene lookup returns CDR1 SGHNT and CDR2 YYREEE (reference sequence). The CDR3 runs 16 residues.

The chain couples TRBV19 to TRBJ1-6, with D unclear. The CDR3 is made up of 15 amino acids. The germline V gene has CDR1 LNHDA and CDR2 SQIVND (reference sequence). Deletions cut 0 bases from V and 5 bases from J, with 8 bases between. Here the CDR3 reads CASSIDLTDNSPLHF. In nucleotides, the CDR3 is TGTGCCAGTAGTATAGATCTAACCGATAATTCACCCCTCCACTTT.

V usage is TRBV30 and J usage is TRBJ1-4, with D tentatively TRBD1 (5 bases). The germline CDR1 and CDR2 sequences are GTSNPN and SVGIG (reference sequence). V was shortened by 0 bases and J by 8 bases, with 16 bases between the two germline ends. The CDR3 is 15 amino acids. CDR3 in amino acids: CAWSVPLGGREKLFF. CDR3 bases: TGTGCCTGGAGTGTACCTTTGGGGGGACGAGAAAAACTGTTTTTT.

The V call is TRBV3-1 (or the pseudogene TRBV3-2), the J call TRBJ1-1; TRBD1 might be the D (5 bases). Germline V gene sequence: CDR1 LGHDT, CDR2 YNNKEL (reference sequence). V lost 1 base and J lost 11, with 11 bases in between. The CDR3 runs 12 residues. CDR3 residues: CASSQGRVEAFF. Written as DNA, the CDR3 is TGTGCCAGCAGCCAAGGCAGGGTCGAGGCTTTCTTT.

The V and J genes are TRBV6-4 and TRBJ2-3, with 8 bases lining up with TRBD1. After removal of 0 bases from V and 4 bases from J, the junction contained 3 bases not matched to a gene. There are 15 residues in the CDR3. In germline, CDR1 is MRHNA, CDR2 SNTAGT. CDR3 DNA: TGTGCCAGCAGTGACTCTGCAGGGGGCGCAGATACGCAGTATTTT. Residues: CASSDSAGGADTQYF.

The chain couples TRBV23-1 to TRBJ2-4; the match to TRBD2 covers 8 bases. TRBV23-1 is labeled an ORF, and its function is uncertain. With V trimmed by 2 bases and J by 0 bases, 12 bases remained unmatched. The CDR3 covers 19 residues. CDR3 protein: CASSQRTSISGVAKNIQYF. Written as DNA, the CDR3 is TGCGCCAGCAGTCAACGCACCTCGATTAGCGGGGTAGCCAAAAACATTCAGTACTTC.

The chain combines TRBV30 with TRBJ2-5, with D maybe TRBD2 (7 bases). This CDR3 comprises 19 residues. The ends were cut back, 0 bases at V and 2 bases at J, with 25 bases in the middle. Germline assignment: CDR1 GTSNPN and CDR2 SVGIG (reference sequence). Written as DNA, the CDR3 is TGTGCCTGGAGTGTACCGTTGGGTGGGGGGGCCCCCTCGCAAGAGACCCAGTACTTC. Its translation: CAWSVPLGGGAPSQETQYF.

The genes are TRBV3-1 (or the pseudogene TRBV3-2) and TRBJ2-2, with a tentative D call TRBD2 (5 bases). Germline V CDR1 and CDR2: LGHDT, YNNKEL (reference sequence). CDR3 length: 16 residues. Trimming removed 1 base from V and 2 bases from J, with 11 bases in between. The CDR3 DNA is TGTGCCAGCAGCCAAGTACCCGGGAAAAACACCGGGGAGCTGTTTTTT. It yields the protein CASSQVPGKNTGELFF.

The rearrangement links TRBV6-6 to TRBJ1-4; the D is unclear. Germline V CDR1 and CDR2: MNHNY, SVGAGI (reference sequence). The CDR3 is 14 residues long. The V gene lost 2 bases and the J gene lost 8 bases, with 12 bases spanning the gap. The CDR3: CASSYPRDTEKLFF. The DNA for the CDR3 is TGTGCCAGCAGTTACCCCCGAGACACCGAAAAACTGTTTTTT.

The rearrangement joins TRBV29-1 to TRBJ1-3; D is unresolved. CDR3 length: 13 residues. Germline V gives CDR1 SQVTM, CDR2 ANQGSEA. Trimming removed 7 bases at V and 0 bases at J, with 10 bases between. CDR3 nucleotide sequence: TGCAGCGGACTGGTCAGCTCTGGAAACACCATATATTTT. Protein product: CSGLVSSGNTIYF.

The V call is TRBV6-5, the J call TRBJ1-3; D remains ambiguous. Germline CDR1 and CDR2: MNHEY and SVGAGI. The CDR3 is 15 amino acids. Trimming took off 5 bases at V and 0 bases at J, with 11 bases between the two ends. The CDR3 DNA reads as TGTGCCAGCAGTCCCCGTCCAGGCTCTGGAAACACCATATATTTT. It is translated as CASSPRPGSGNTIYF.

CDR3 protein: CASSLVGLAGREQFF. The DNA for the CDR3 is TGCGCCAGCAGCTTGGTGGGACTAGCGGGGCGCGAGCAGTTCTTC. The V gene is TRBV5-1, the J gene TRBJ2-1; 13 positions match TRBD2. The CDR3 spans 15 residues. The germline V gene encodes CDR1 SGHRS and CDR2 YFSETQ. J gave up 10 bases and V 0 bases, and 4 bases lay outside the gene matches.

This chain connects TRBV15 to TRBJ2-7; unclear D gene. Deletions cut 1 base from V and 3 bases from J, with 7 bases between. The germline V gene encodes CDR1 LNHNV and CDR2 YYDKDF (reference sequence). The CDR3 is 13 amino acids. CDR3 bases: TGTGCCACCAGCAGAGTACTTTACTACGAGCAGTACTTC. This gives the protein CATSRVLYYEQYF.

The V call is TRBV20-1, the J call TRBJ2-5; D gene unclear. CDR1 and CDR2 from the germline V gene are DFQATT and SNEGSKA (reference sequence). This CDR3 has 11 amino acids. V lost 3 bases to trimming and J lost 5 bases, with 7 bases between them. The chain's CDR3 is CSARRLETQYF. CDR3 bases: TGCAGTGCTAGGAGGTTGGAGACCCAGTACTTC.

V gene TRBV2 combines with J gene TRBJ2-5; 7 bases match TRBD2. With 0 bases clipped from V and 5 bases from J, the junction kept 6 bases outside the gene matches. Germline CDR1 SNHLY, CDR2 FYNNEI. The CDR3 loop spans 15 amino acids. The CDR3 spells CASSEALHGGETQYF. The CDR3, as DNA: TGTGCCAGCAGTGAAGCGCTTCACGGGGGGGAGACCCAGTACTTC.

This clone was seen only once. The chain employs TRBV20-1 and TRBJ2-5; TRBD2 matches at 11 bases. Germline loops: CDR1 DFQATT, CDR2 SNEGSKA (reference sequence). J was trimmed by 7 bases and V by 3 bases; bases with no gene match: 7. The CDR3 contains 14 residues. CDR3 nucleotide sequence: TGCAGTGCTAGTCGTGTAGCGGGGGGGGTGACCCAGTACTTC. This encodes CSASRVAGGVTQYF.

The chain couples TRBV6-5 to TRBJ1-2; 10 nucleotides line up with TRBD1. The germline gives CDR1 MNHEY, CDR2 SVGAGI. V gave up 6 bases and J gave up 4 bases; unmatched junction bases: 8. This CDR3 is 15 amino acids long. DNA for the CDR3: TGTGCCAGCAGCCCAGACAGGGGGCGGATCTATGGCTACACCTTC. Its translation: CASSPDRGRIYGYTF.

Remarks on this clone: Mismatch with germline at one junction end may stem from a read error. This chain joins TRBV12-5 and TRBJ1-6, with D tentatively TRBD1 (6 bases). This CDR3 has 12 residues. Germline CDR1 reads LGHNT; CDR2 reads FRNRAP. As DNA, the CDR3 is TGTGCTAGTGGCTTGGGGGGCTCACCCCTCCACTTT. Residues: CASGLGGSPLHF.

The rearrangement uses TRBV10-3 and TRBJ1-4; perhaps TRBD1 as D (5 bases). The V end was cut by 8 bases, the J end by 1 base, with 11 bases between. CDR3 length equals 14 residues. Germline V gives CDR1 ENHRY, CDR2 SYGVKD. As DNA, the CDR3 is TGTGCCATCCGTCGGGGGGGAACTAATGAAAAACTGTTTTTT. It encodes CAIRRGGTNEKLFF.

In this sample, this clone turned up once. The V and J genes are TRBV28 and TRBJ1-6; TRBD1 is a possible D gene (5 bases). CDR1 MDHEN and CDR2 SYDVKM come from the germline V gene. V was cut by 7 bases and J by 7 bases, with 17 bases left in between. This CDR3 region has 15 residues. CDR3 in amino acids: CASTTPGGENSPLHF. The CDR3 DNA reads TGTGCCAGCACCACTCCTGGGGGGGAGAATTCACCCCTCCACTTT.